This TCR beta chain was profiled in a study of chemoradiotherapy in HPV16-positive cancers. Study in general: A couple of HPV16-positive patients' cells yielded candidate HPV-specific clones and common motifs.

Study-wide results and caveats: HPV-specific T cells were functionally defined from only a couple of HPV16-positive patients.

The CDR3 totals 15 residues. V was shortened by 5 bases and J by 0 bases, with 11 bases between the two germline ends. Germline values: CDR1 SGHNT, CDR2 YENEEA. A word on this clone: Its antigen is not identified.

TCRdb keeps only in-frame clones here, not all; method: immunoSEQ multiplex PCR. Of 2,100 or so clones listed, under 80% were seen once; the top ten hold over 15%. The chain employs TRBV11-3 and TRBJ2-1; possibly TRBD1 for D (5 bases). This clonotype originated in a human donor with HPV-associated anogenital cancer. Sequencing used tumor tissue, obtained from a patient who underwent chemoradiotherapy. For the CDR3, the DNA is TGTGCCAGCAGCCCTACAGGATCCTCCTACAATGAGCAGTTCTTC. The encoded protein is CASSPTGSSYNEQFF.